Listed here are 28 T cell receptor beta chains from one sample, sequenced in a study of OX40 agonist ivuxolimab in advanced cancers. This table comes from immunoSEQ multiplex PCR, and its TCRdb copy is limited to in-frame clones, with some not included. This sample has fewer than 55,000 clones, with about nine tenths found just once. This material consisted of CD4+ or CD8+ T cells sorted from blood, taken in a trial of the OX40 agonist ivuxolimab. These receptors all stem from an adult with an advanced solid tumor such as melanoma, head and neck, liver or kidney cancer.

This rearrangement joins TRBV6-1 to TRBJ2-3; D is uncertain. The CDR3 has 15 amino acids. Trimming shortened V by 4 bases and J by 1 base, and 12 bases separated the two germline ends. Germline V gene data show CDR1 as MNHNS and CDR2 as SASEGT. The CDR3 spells CASSGRRQGTDTQYF. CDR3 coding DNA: TGTGCCAGCAGTGGGAGACGGCAGGGCACAGATACGCAGTATTTT.

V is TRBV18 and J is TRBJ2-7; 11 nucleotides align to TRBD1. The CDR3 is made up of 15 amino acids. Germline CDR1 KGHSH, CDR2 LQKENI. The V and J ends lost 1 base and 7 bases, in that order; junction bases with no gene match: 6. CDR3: CASSPQVDRGQEQYF. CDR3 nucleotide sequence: TGTGCCAGCTCACCACAGGTGGACAGGGGGCAAGAGCAGTACTTC.

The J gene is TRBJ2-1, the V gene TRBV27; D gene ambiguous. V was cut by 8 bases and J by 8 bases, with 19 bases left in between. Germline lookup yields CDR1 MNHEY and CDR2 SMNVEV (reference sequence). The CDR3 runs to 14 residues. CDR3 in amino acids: CASSPRAGFDEQFF. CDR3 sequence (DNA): TGTGCCAGCTCCCCTAGGGCAGGCTTCGATGAGCAGTTCTTC.

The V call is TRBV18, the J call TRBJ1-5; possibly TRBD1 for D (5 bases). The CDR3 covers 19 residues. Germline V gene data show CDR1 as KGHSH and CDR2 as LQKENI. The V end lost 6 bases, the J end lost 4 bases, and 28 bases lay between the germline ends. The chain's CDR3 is CASSPPGTAKSGVNQPQHF. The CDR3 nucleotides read TGTGCCAGCTCCCCGCCTGGGACCGCGAAGAGTGGAGTAAATCAGCCCCAGCATTTT.

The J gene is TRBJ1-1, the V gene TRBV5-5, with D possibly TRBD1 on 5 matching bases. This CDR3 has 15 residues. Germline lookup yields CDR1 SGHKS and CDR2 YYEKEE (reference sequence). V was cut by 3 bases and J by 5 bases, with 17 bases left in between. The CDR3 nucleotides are TGTGCCAGCAGCTGGGGGGATACTAGGAGGACTGAAGCTTTCTTT. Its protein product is CASSWGDTRRTEAFF.

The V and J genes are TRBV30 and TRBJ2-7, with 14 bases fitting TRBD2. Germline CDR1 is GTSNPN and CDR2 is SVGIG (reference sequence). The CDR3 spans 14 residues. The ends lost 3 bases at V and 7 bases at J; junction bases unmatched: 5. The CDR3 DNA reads TGTGCCTGGAGCGGGACTAGCGGGAGTGTAGAGCAGTACTTC. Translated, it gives CAWSGTSGSVEQYF.

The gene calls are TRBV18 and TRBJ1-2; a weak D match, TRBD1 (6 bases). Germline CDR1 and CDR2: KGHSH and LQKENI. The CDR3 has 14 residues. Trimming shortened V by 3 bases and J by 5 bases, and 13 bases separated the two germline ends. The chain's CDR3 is CASSPPGEGYGYTF. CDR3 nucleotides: TGTGCCAGCTCACCTCCAGGGGAAGGGTATGGCTACACCTTC.

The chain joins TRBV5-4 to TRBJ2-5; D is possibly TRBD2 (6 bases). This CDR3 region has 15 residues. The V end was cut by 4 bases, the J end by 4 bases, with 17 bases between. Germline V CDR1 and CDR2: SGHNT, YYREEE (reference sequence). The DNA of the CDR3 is TGTGCCAGCAGCCAAGATTCGCGGGGACGAGAGACCCAGTACTTC. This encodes CASSQDSRGRETQYF.

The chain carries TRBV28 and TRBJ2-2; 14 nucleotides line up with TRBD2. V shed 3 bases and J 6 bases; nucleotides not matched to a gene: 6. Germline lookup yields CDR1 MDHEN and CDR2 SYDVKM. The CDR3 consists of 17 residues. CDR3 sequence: CASSLGLAGVEAGELFF. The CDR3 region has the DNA TGTGCCAGCAGTTTGGGACTAGCGGGAGTGGAGGCCGGGGAGCTGTTTTTT.

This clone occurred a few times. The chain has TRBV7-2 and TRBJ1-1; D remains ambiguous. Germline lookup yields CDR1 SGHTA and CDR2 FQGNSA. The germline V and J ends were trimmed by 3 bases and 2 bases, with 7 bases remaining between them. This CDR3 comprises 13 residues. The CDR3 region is CASSFADNTEAFF. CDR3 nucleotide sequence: TGTGCCAGCAGCTTTGCGGACAACACTGAAGCTTTCTTT.

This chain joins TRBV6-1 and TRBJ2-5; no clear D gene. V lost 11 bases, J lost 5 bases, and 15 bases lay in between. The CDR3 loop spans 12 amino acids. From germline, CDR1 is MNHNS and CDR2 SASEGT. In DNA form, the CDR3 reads TGTGCCGCCGGGCGTTATGGGGAGACCCAGTACTTC. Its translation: CAAGRYGETQYF.

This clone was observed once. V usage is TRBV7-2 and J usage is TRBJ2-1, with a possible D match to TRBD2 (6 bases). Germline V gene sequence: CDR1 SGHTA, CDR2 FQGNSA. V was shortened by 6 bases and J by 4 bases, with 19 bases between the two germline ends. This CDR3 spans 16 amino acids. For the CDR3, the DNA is TGTGCCAGCAGTCCCTTGACTAGTCCGGGGTACAATGAGCAGTTCTTC. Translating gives CASSPLTSPGYNEQFF.

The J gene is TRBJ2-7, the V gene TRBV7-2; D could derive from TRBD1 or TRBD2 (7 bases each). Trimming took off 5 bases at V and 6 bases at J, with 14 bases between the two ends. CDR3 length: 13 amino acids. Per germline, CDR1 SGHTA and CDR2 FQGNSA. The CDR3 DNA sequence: TGTGCCAGCAGCCCGCAGGGGGGGAGCGAGCAGTACGTC. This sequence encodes CASSPQGGSEQYV.

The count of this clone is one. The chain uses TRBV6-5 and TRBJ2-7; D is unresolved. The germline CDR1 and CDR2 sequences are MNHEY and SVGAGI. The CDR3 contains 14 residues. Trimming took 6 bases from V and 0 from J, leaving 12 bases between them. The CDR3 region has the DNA TGTGCCAGCAGACCGTCCTCAATCTCCTACGAGCAGTACGTC. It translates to CASRPSSISYEQYV.

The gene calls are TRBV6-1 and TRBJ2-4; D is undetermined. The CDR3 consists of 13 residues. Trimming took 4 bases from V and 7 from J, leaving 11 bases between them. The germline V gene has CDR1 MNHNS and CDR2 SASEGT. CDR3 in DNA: TGTGCCAGCAGTGTTGGGGATTTGAACATTCAGTACTTC. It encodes CASSVGDLNIQYF.

In nucleotides, the CDR3 is TGTGCCAGCAGTGGGACGACCTCTAGCACAGATACGCAGTATTTT. Its protein product is CASSGTTSSTDTQYF. The chain has TRBV7-8 and TRBJ2-3, with D possibly being TRBD1 or TRBD2 (5 bases each). V lost 6 bases and J 0 bases, leaving 13 bases between the germline ends. Looked up from germline, CDR1 is SGHVS and CDR2 is FQNEAQ. The CDR3 loop spans 15 amino acids.

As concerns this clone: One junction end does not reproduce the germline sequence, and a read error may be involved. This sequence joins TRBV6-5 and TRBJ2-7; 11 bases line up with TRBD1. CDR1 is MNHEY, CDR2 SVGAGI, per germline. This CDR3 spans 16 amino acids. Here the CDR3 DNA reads TGTGCCAGCAGATACTTAACAGGGACAGGGGGCTACGAGCAGTACTTC. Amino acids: CASRYLTGTGGYEQYF.

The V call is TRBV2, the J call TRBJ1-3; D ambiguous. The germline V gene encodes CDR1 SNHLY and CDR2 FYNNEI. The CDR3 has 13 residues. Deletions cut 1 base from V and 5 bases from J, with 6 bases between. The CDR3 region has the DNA TGTGCCAGCAGTGAAGGGTTGAGAAACACCATATATTTT. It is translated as CASSEGLRNTIYF.

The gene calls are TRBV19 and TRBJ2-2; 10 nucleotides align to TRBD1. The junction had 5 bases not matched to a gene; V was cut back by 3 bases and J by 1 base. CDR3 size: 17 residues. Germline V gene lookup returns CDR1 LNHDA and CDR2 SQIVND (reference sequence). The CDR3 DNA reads TGTGCCAGTAGTATTCGGGGACAGGGGTGGAACACCGGGGAGCTGTTTTTT. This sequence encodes CASSIRGQGWNTGELFF.

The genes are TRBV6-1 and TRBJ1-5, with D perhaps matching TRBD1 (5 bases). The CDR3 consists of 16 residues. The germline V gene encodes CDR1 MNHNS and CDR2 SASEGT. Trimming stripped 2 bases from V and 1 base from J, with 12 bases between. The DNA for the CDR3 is TGTGCCAGCAGTGAACAGGGTTTTTGGAGCAATCAGCCCCAGCATTTT. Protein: CASSEQGFWSNQPQHF.

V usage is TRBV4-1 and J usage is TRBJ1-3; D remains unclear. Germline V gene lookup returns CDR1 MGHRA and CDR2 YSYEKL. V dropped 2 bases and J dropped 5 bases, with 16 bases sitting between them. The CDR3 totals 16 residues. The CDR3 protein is CASSQPTGKTRNTIYF. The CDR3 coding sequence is TGCGCCAGCAGCCAACCCACCGGGAAGACTCGAAACACCATATATTTT.

The CDR3 nucleotides read TGTGCCAGCAGCTTAGCGTCGACTAGCGGGAACTACGAGCAGTACTTC. Translating gives CASSLASTSGNYEQYF. The chain carries TRBV7-2 and TRBJ2-7; the match to TRBD2 covers 11 bases. This CDR3 region has 16 residues. The trim removed 0 bases at V and 3 bases at J, leaving 4 bases unmatched. Per germline, CDR1 SGHTA and CDR2 FQGNSA.

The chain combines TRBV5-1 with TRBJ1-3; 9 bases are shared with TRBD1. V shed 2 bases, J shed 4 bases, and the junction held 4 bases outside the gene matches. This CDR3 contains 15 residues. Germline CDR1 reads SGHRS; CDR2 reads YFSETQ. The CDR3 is CASSLQGAPGNTIYF. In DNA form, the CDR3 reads TGCGCCAGCAGCTTACAGGGGGCACCAGGAAACACCATATATTTT.

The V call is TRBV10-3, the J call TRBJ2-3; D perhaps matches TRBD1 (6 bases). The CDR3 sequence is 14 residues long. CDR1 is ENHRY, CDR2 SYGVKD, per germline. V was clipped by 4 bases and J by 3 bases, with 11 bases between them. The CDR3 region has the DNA TGTGCCATCAGTGGGAGCAGGGGTACAGATACGCAGTATTTT. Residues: CAISGSRGTDTQYF.

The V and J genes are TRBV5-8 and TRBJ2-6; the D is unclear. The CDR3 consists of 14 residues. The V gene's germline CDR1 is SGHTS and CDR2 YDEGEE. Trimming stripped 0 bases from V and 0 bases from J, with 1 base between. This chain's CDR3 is CASSLVSGANVLTF. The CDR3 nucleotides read TGTGCCAGCAGCTTGGTCTCTGGGGCCAACGTCCTGACTTTC.

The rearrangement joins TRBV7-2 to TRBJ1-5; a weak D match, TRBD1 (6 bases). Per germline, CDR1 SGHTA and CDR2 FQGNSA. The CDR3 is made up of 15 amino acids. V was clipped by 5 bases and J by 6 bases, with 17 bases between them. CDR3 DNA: TGTGCCAGCAGCCCACTACGGGGGCAGGTTCAGCCCCAGCATTTT. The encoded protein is CASSPLRGQVQPQHF.

The CDR3 spells CAISDGRGYNEKLFF. CDR3 nucleotide sequence: TGTGCCATCAGTGACGGCAGGGGTTATAATGAAAAACTGTTTTTT. The chain carries TRBV10-3 and TRBJ1-4, with D possibly matching TRBD1 (6 bases). Germline CDR1 is ENHRY and CDR2 is SYGVKD. V dropped 3 bases and J dropped 4 bases, with 12 bases sitting between them. This CDR3 region has 15 residues.

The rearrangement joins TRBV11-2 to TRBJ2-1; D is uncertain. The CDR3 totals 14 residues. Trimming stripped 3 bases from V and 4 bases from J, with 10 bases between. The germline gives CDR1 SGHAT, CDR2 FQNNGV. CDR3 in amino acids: CASSLGLEYNEQFF. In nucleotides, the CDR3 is TGTGCCAGCAGCTTGGGATTAGAGTACAATGAGCAGTTCTTC.